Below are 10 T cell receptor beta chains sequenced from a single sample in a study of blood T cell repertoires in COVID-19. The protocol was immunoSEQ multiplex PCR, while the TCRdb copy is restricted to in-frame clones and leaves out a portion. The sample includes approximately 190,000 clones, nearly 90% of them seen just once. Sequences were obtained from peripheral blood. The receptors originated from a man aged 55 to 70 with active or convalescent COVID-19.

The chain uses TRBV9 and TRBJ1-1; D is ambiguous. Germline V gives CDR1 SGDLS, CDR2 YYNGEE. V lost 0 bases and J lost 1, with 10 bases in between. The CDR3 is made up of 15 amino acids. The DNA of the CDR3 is TGTGCCAGCAGCGTAGCTCCGGGGAGGAACACTGAAGCTTTCTTT. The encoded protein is CASSVAPGRNTEAFF. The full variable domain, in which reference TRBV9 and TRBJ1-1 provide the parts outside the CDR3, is DSGVTQTPKHLITATGQRVTLRCSPRSGDLSVYWYQQSLDQGLQFLIQYYNGEERAKGNILERFSAQQFPDLHSELNLSSLELGDSALYFCASSVAPGRNTEAFFGQGTRLTVV.

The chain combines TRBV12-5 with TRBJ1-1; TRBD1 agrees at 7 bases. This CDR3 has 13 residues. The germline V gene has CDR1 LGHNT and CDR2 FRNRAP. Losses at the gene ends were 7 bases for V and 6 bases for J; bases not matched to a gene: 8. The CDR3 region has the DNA TGTGCTAGTGCCCTTTCAGGGGGACCTGAAGCTTTCTTT. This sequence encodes CASALSGGPEAFF.

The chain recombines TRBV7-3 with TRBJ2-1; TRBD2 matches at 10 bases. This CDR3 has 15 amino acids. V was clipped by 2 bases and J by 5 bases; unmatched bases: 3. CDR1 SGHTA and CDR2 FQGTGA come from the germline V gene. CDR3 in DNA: TGTGCCAGCAGCTTATCAGCGGGGGGGCACAATGAGCAGTTCTTC. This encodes CASSLSAGGHNEQFF. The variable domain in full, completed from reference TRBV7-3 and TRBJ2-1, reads GAGVSQTPSNKVTEKGKYVELRCDPISGHTALYWYRQSLGQGPEFLIYFQGTGAADDSGLPNDRFFAVRPEGSVSTLKIQRTERGDSAVYLCASSLSAGGHNEQFFGPGTRLTVL.

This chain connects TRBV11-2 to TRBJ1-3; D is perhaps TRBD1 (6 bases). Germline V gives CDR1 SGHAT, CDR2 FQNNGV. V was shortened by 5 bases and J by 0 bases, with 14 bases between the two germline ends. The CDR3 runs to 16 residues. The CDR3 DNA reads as TGTGCCAGCAGCGTCCGGGACACTTCCTCTGGAAACACCATATATTTT. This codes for CASSVRDTSSGNTIYF.

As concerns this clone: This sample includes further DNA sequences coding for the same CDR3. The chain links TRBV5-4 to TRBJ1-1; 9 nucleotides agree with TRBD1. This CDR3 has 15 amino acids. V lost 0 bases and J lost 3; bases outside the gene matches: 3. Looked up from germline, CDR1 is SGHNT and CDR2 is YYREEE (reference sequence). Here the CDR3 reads CASSLATGGYTEAFF. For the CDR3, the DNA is TGTGCCAGCAGCTTGGCCACAGGGGGCTACACTGAAGCTTTCTTT. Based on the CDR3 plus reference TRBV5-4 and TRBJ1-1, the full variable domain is ETGVTQSPTHLIKTRGQQVTLRCSSQSGHNTVSWYQQALGQGPQFIFQYYREEENGRGNFPPRFSGLQFPNYSSELNVNALELDDSALYLCASSLATGGYTEAFFGQGTRLTVV.

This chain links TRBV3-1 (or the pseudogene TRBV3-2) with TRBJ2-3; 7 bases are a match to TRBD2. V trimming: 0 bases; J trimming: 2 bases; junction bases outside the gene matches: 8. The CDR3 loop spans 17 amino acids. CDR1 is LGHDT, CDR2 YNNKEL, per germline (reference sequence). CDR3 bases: TGTGCCAGCAGCCAAGATTCTGGGGGGGGGACCACAGATACGCAGTATTTT. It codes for CASSQDSGGGTTDTQYF.

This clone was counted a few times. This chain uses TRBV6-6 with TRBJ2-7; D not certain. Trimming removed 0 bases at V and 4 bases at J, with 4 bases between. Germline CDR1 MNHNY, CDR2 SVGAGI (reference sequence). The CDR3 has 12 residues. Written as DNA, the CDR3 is TGTGCCAGCAGTTACTCGTATTACGAGCAGTACTTC. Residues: CASSYSYYEQYF.

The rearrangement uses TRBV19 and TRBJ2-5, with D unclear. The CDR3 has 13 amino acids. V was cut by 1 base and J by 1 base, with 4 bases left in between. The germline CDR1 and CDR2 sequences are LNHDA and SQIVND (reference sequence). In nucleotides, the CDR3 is TGTGCCAGTAGTATAGCAGGCCAAGAGACCCAGTACTTC. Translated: CASSIAGQETQYF.

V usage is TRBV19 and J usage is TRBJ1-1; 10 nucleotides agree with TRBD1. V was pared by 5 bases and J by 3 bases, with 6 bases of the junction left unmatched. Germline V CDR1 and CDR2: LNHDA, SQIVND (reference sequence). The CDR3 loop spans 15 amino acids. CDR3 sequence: CASSSTGTGDTEAFF. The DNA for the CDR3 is TGTGCCAGTAGTTCCACCGGGACAGGGGACACTGAAGCTTTCTTT. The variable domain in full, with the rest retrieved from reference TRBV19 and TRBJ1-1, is DGGITQSPKYLFRKEGQNVTLSCEQNLNHDAMYWYRQDPGQGLRLIYYSQIVNDFQKGDIAEGYSVSREKKESFPLTVTSAQKNPTAFYLCASSSTGTGDTEAFFGQGTRLTVV.

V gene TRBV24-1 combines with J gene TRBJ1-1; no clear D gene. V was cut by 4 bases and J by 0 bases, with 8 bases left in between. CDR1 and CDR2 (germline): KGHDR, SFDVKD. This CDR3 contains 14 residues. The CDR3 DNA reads TGTGCCACCAGTGAGGGAGGGCTGAACACTGAAGCTTTCTTT. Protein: CATSEGGLNTEAFF.